Listed here are 12 T cell receptor beta chains from one sample, sequenced in a study of regulatory dendritic cells for organ transplantation. Generated by immunoSEQ multiplex PCR, the TCRdb table keeps only in-frame clones and is missing some. The data contain 22,000 or so clones, 60% to 80% of them seen just once; the ten biggest clones take up around 1%. The source material was memory CD4+ T cells from blood. Sample subset: CD45RO+ memory T cells. The receptors here all came from a human donor in good health.

The gene calls are TRBV5-6 and TRBJ1-2; TRBD1 matches 7 bases. The CDR3 totals 13 residues. With 4 bases clipped from V and 8 bases from J, the junction kept 8 bases outside the gene matches. Germline V lookup: CDR1 SGHDT, CDR2 YYEEEE. CDR3 in DNA: TGTGCCAGCAGCCCTGGACAGGATCAAGGCTACACCTTC. Amino acids: CASSPGQDQGYTF.

The chain recombines TRBV5-4 with TRBJ2-5; 9 positions agree with TRBD1. V shed 0 bases, J shed 3 bases, and the junction held 6 bases outside the gene matches. The germline gives CDR1 SGHNT, CDR2 YYREEE (reference sequence). The CDR3 is 16 residues long. CDR3 amino acids: CASSLENRQGEETQYF. CDR3 in DNA: TGTGCCAGCAGCTTGGAGAACCGACAGGGGGAAGAGACCCAGTACTTC.

This clone was observed a few times. The chain carries TRBV6-1 and TRBJ2-7; a possible D gene is TRBD2 (5 bases). V gave up 9 bases and J gave up 6 bases, with 9 bases separating them. CDR1 and CDR2 from the germline V gene are MNHNS and SASEGT. The CDR3 spans 10 residues. The CDR3 bases are TGTGCCAGTGGGAGACGCGAGCAGTACTTC. This sequence encodes CASGRREQYF.

The CDR3 region has the DNA TGTGCCAGCAGGAGACAGGGGACAGAGACCCAGTACTTC. Its translation: CASRRQGTETQYF. The genes are TRBV6-1 and TRBJ2-5; 8 bases agree with TRBD1. J gave up 4 bases and V 6 bases, and 4 bases lay outside the gene matches. The CDR3 is made up of 13 amino acids. Per the germline V gene, CDR1 is MNHNS and CDR2 is SASEGT.

The V and J genes are TRBV9 and TRBJ2-1; TRBD2 matches 10 bases. The CDR3 is 16 residues long. The trim removed 0 bases at V and 3 bases at J, leaving 3 bases unmatched. CDR1 is SGDLS and CDR2 is YYNGEE in the germline V gene. The DNA of the CDR3 is TGTGCCAGCAGCGTAGGACTAGCGGGCTTCTACAATGAGCAGTTCTTC. Translating gives CASSVGLAGFYNEQFF.

The J gene is TRBJ1-4, the V gene TRBV7-9, with 10 bases fitting TRBD1. With V trimmed by 4 bases and J by 3 bases, 2 bases remained unmatched. The germline CDR1 and CDR2 sequences are SEHNR and FQNEAQ (reference sequence). The CDR3 totals 15 residues. CDR3: CASSSGQGANEKLFF. The CDR3 nucleotides are TGTGCCAGCAGCTCAGGACAGGGGGCTAATGAAAAACTGTTTTTT.

The chain combines TRBV5-5 with TRBJ2-3; D might be TRBD1 (6 bases). V was clipped by 4 bases and J by 4 bases, with 10 bases between them. CDR1 is SGHKS, CDR2 YYEKEE, per germline (reference sequence). There are 13 residues in the CDR3. CDR3 in amino acids: CASSLRTADTQYF. CDR3 sequence (DNA): TGTGCCAGCAGCCTGAGGACAGCAGATACGCAGTATTTT.

The rearrangement uses TRBV6-5 and TRBJ1-1; 7 bases fit TRBD1. CDR3 length equals 14 residues. Germline CDR1 is MNHEY and CDR2 is SVGAGI. J was trimmed by 0 bases and V by 7 bases; bases with no gene match: 5. The CDR3 DNA sequence: TGTGCCAGCACCTCCGGGACAGTGAACACTGAAGCTTTCTTT. Its protein is CASTSGTVNTEAFF.

The CDR3 reads CASSQAGTGTPGGGYTF. CDR3 coding DNA: TGCGCCAGCAGCCAAGCCGGGACAGGGACACCCGGGGGGGGCTACACCTTC. The chain combines TRBV4-3 with TRBJ1-2, with 9 bases fitting TRBD1. CDR1 LGHNA and CDR2 YSLEER come from the germline V gene. This CDR3 contains 17 residues. Unmatched junction bases numbered 14, after V lost 1 base and J lost 8 bases.

The chain uses TRBV19 and TRBJ2-2; 7 nucleotides line up with TRBD1. Germline lookup yields CDR1 LNHDA and CDR2 SQIVND (reference sequence). This CDR3 has 13 residues. With 4 bases clipped from V and 5 bases from J, the junction kept 1 base outside the gene matches. CDR3 in amino acids: CASSKTGTGELFF. CDR3 DNA sequence: TGTGCCAGTAGTAAGACAGGGACCGGGGAGCTGTTTTTT.

This clone came up once. This chain uses TRBV11-1 with TRBJ1-1, with TRBD1 matching over 8 bases. The junction had 7 bases not matched to a gene; V was cut back by 5 bases and J by 5 bases. CDR3 length: 14 amino acids. Germline loops: CDR1 SGHAT, CDR2 FQDESV (reference sequence). CDR3 sequence (DNA): TGTGCCAGCAGCACATACAGGGGGGGAACTGAAGCTTTCTTT. Its translation: CASSTYRGGTEAFF. The full variable domain, with the rest looked up from reference TRBV11-1 and TRBJ1-1, is EAEVAQSPRYKITEKSQAVAFWCDPISGHATLYWYRQILGQGPELLVQFQDESVVDDSQLPKDRFSAERLKGVDSTLKIQPAELGDSAMYLCASSTYRGGTEAFFGQGTRLTVV.

The chain recombines TRBV9 with TRBJ2-3; 10 positions agree with TRBD2. The CDR3 is 17 amino acids. Germline CDR1 reads SGDLS; CDR2 reads YYNGEE. V shed 0 bases and J 3 bases; nucleotides not matched to a gene: 7. The CDR3 here is CASSVVGSGGITDTQYF. The CDR3 coding sequence is TGTGCCAGCAGCGTAGTCGGTAGCGGGGGGATTACAGATACGCAGTATTTT.